The source of this T cell receptor beta chain is a study of T cell repertoires in cytomegalovirus infection. A word on this clonotype: Its cognate antigen is unknown.

Deletions cut 0 bases from V and 3 bases from J, with 13 bases between. Per the germline V gene, CDR1 is DFQATT and CDR2 is SNEGSKA (reference sequence). The CDR3 is 15 amino acids. TCRdb re-analysed the reads in MiXCR, keeping a single row per CDR3 protein. The table has about 700,000 distinct CDR3 sequences, around a third seen once. V and J are TRBV20-1 and TRBJ2-3; maybe TRBD2 (6 bases). The clonotype originates from a human donor in good health (CMV status not recorded). Some clones in this sample may be carry-over from other donors' samples. The starting material was cultured PBMCs, obtained from culture after CMV antigen stimulation. The CDR3 is CSARDLVGGTDTQYF. CDR3 nucleotide sequence: TGCAGTGCTAGAGATCTGGTTGGGGGGACAGATACGCAGTATTTT.